This T cell receptor (beta chain) was identified in a study of breast tumors, draining lymph nodes, adjacent tissues. Study conclusions and caveats: Data fit most tumor T cells coming from lymph node, expanding in tumor. Data only fit, rather than demonstrated, lymph node origin of most tumor T cells. Luminal-like breast cancer showed significantly greater tumor-nontumor repertoire similarity than basal-like breast cancer did.

Samples came from axillary lymph nodes draining the breast cancer. TCRdb re-called the multiplex PCR reads with MiXCR, one entry per CDR3 protein. The top ten hold around 1.4% of the sample, which has over 200,000 distinct CDR3 sequences, roughly 30% seen once. There are 13 residues in the CDR3. V lost 8 bases, J lost 4 bases, and 15 bases lay in between. CDR1 DFQATT and CDR2 SNEGSKA come from the germline V gene (reference sequence). Worth noting for this clonotype: Its antigen is not known.

The chain is built from TRBV20-1 and TRBJ2-4, with D possibly called TRBD1 or TRBD2 (5 bases each). This clonotype was obtained from a female donor with breast cancer. Some clones in this sample may be carry-over from other donors' samples. Sequencing was performed on axillary lymph node tissue. CDR3 nucleotide sequence: TGCAGTTATACGGACGGGGCTAAAAACATTCAGTACTTC. Translated, it gives CSYTDGAKNIQYF.